Below, 23 T cell receptor beta chains from the same sample are listed, as sequenced in a study of cytomegalovirus exposure and HLA in healthy donors. The study ran its PCR with 60 Vbeta and 13 Jbeta primers. The table came from immunoSEQ multiplex PCR; TCRdb's copy has only in-frame clones and leaves some out. The sample holds approximately 150,000 clones, roughly two thirds seen once. The sequenced material came from PBMCs. Receptors were obtained from a male donor in good health and CMV-seronegative.

V gene TRBV29-1 combines with J gene TRBJ1-4, with 7 nucleotides matching TRBD1. V dropped 2 bases and J dropped 10; count of bases not matched to a gene: 7. The CDR3 contains 13 residues. Per germline, CDR1 SQVTM and CDR2 ANQGSEA. The CDR3 is CSVEKGASGKLFF. CDR3 nucleotides: TGCAGCGTTGAAAAGGGGGCTTCCGGAAAACTGTTTTTT. Full variable domain (missing parts from reference TRBV29-1 and TRBJ1-4): SAVISQKPSRDICQRGTSLTIQCQVDSQVTMMFWYRQQPGQSLTLIATANQGSEATYESGFVIDKFPISRPNLTFSTLTVSNMSPEDSSIYLCSVEKGASGKLFFGSGTQLSVL.

The chain joins TRBV6-1 to TRBJ1-5, with a possible D match to TRBD1 (5 bases). This CDR3 spans 17 amino acids. Germline V CDR1 and CDR2: MNHNS, SASEGT. The ends were cut back, 2 bases at V and 4 bases at J, with 18 bases in the middle. CDR3 nucleotide sequence: TGTGCCAGCAGTGAATGGGGGGGTAGAGGGAGAAATCAGCCCCAGCATTTT. Translating it yields CASSEWGGRGRNQPQHF.

This clone was counted once. The chain links TRBV27 to TRBJ2-1, with TRBD2 identical over 8 bases. This CDR3 has 15 residues. The V gene end was trimmed by 0 bases and the J gene end by 9 bases; junction bases not matched to a gene: 7. The V gene's germline CDR1 is MNHEY and CDR2 SMNVEV (reference sequence). CDR3 DNA: TGTGCCAGCAGTTTATCTAACGGGGGGGCCCTTGAGCAGTTCTTC. Its protein is CASSLSNGGALEQFF.

The chain couples TRBV10-3 to TRBJ1-6; 7 bases agree with TRBD1. Looked up from germline, CDR1 is ENHRY and CDR2 is SYGVKD. The CDR3 loop spans 17 amino acids. The J segment lost 6 bases and the V segment lost 0 bases, leaving 8 bases of the junction unmatched. In DNA form, the CDR3 reads TGTGCCATCAGTGAGTCAGGCACCGGGACAGCTAATTCACCCCTCCACTTT. It yields the protein CAISESGTGTANSPLHF.

V gene TRBV28 combines with J gene TRBJ2-7; 8 nucleotides match TRBD2. From germline, CDR1 is MDHEN and CDR2 SYDVKM. This CDR3 comprises 14 residues. V shed 3 bases and J 4 bases; nucleotides not matched to a gene: 5. The CDR3 loop is CASSLGGGNYEQYF. The CDR3 DNA reads TGTGCCAGCAGTTTGGGCGGGGGGAATTACGAGCAGTACTTC.

The chain combines TRBV10-3 with TRBJ1-1; 9 bases are a match to TRBD1. The V gene's germline CDR1 is ENHRY and CDR2 SYGVKD. The V and J ends lost 6 bases and 10 bases, in that order; junction bases with no gene match: 12. This CDR3 region has 14 residues. CDR3 nucleotides: TGTGCCATCAGCGGGACAGGGATCATCCCTTTAGCTTTCTTT. Protein product: CAISGTGIIPLAFF.

V is TRBV2 and J is TRBJ1-5; D ambiguous. Trimming removed 3 bases from V and 10 bases from J, with 19 bases in between. Germline V lookup: CDR1 SNHLY, CDR2 FYNNEI. There are 15 residues in the CDR3. In DNA form, the CDR3 reads TGTGCCAGCAGTGAGATTCCGGGAACGATCAGCCCCCAGCATTTT. Translated: CASSEIPGTISPQHF.

V and J are TRBV5-8 and TRBJ1-5; 9 bases match TRBD1. The J segment lost 1 base and the V segment lost 6 bases, leaving 8 bases of the junction unmatched. Germline assignment: CDR1 SGHTS and CDR2 YDEGEE. The CDR3 covers 16 residues. The CDR3 DNA sequence: TGTGCCAGCACCCCTTGGACAGGGGCGAGCAATCAGCCCCAGCATTTT. Translated: CASTPWTGASNQPQHF.

The chain is built from TRBV20-1 and TRBJ2-7; D unclear. The V gene lost 0 bases and the J gene lost 3 bases, with 3 bases spanning the gap. Germline V CDR1 and CDR2: DFQATT, SNEGSKA (reference sequence). The length of the CDR3 is 11 residues. This CDR3 reads CSARDVYEQYF. Here the CDR3 DNA reads TGCAGTGCTAGAGACGTCTACGAGCAGTACTTC.

The genes are TRBV6-1 and TRBJ1-1; no clear D gene. Germline V lookup: CDR1 MNHNS, CDR2 SASEGT. V lost 8 bases, J lost 1 base, and 11 bases lay in between. This CDR3 region has 13 residues. The CDR3 loop reads CASSSFRNTEAFF. The CDR3 coding sequence is TGTGCCAGCTCTTCCTTTAGGAACACTGAAGCTTTCTTT.

This clone was counted once. The chain combines TRBV4-1 with TRBJ2-5; TRBD2 matches at 10 bases. The CDR3 extends over 16 amino acids. The germline V gene has CDR1 MGHRA and CDR2 YSYEKL. V shed 0 bases and J 1 base; nucleotides not matched to a gene: 2. In DNA form, the CDR3 reads TGCGCCAGCAGCCAAGACCAGCGGGGGGGCCAAGAGACCCAGTACTTC. Its translation is CASSQDQRGGQETQYF.

The chain joins TRBV19 to TRBJ1-4; 7 bases map to TRBD1. This CDR3 has 14 residues. The V gene end was trimmed by 3 bases and the J gene end by 8 bases; junction bases not matched to a gene: 6. Germline CDR1 and CDR2: LNHDA and SQIVND (reference sequence). The CDR3 region is CASSIQGESEKLFF. CDR3 DNA: TGTGCCAGTAGTATCCAGGGGGAGTCGGAAAAACTGTTTTTT.

The genes are TRBV4-3 and TRBJ1-4; 11 bases match TRBD1. Trimming cost V 3 bases and J 7 bases; bases outside gene matches: 1. The length of the CDR3 is 14 residues. The germline V gene encodes CDR1 LGHNA and CDR2 YSLEER. The CDR3: CASSHGTGGEKLFF. CDR3 DNA sequence: TGCGCCAGCAGCCATGGGACAGGGGGTGAAAAACTGTTTTTT.

This clone was detected only a few times. The chain recombines TRBV10-2 with TRBJ2-2; 7 nucleotides line up with TRBD1. This CDR3 is 14 amino acids long. CDR1 and CDR2 (germline): WSHSY, SAAADI. V trimming: 7 bases; J trimming: 4 bases; junction bases outside the gene matches: 6. The DNA for the CDR3 is TGCGCCAGCAAGTTAGGGGGCGGCACCGGGGAGCTGTTTTTT. Residues: CASKLGGGTGELFF.

The chain joins TRBV28 to TRBJ1-4, with TRBD1 matching 7 bases. The CDR3 is 15 residues long. Losses at the gene ends were 4 bases for V and 8 bases for J; bases not matched to a gene: 10. CDR1 and CDR2 from the germline V gene are MDHEN and SYDVKM. CDR3 amino acids: CASSSPLGTDEKLFF. CDR3 DNA sequence: TGTGCCAGCAGTTCCCCCCTCGGGACAGACGAAAAACTGTTTTTT.

The count of this clone is one. Distinct nucleotide sequences in the sample also encode this CDR3. The CDR3: CASSLTPTVNTGNTEAFF. The CDR3 nucleotides are TGTGCCAGCAGCTTAACCCCGACTGTCAACACGGGGAACACTGAAGCTTTCTTT. The chain employs TRBV7-3 and TRBJ1-1, with unresolved D. Germline loops: CDR1 SGHTA, CDR2 FQGTGA. There are 18 residues in the CDR3. V shed 0 bases and J shed 1 base, with 18 bases lying between them.

V gene TRBV9 combines with J gene TRBJ2-1; TRBD2 aligns across 11 bases. This CDR3 spans 15 amino acids. The V and J ends lost 1 base and 9 bases, in that order; junction bases with no gene match: 6. Germline CDR1 SGDLS, CDR2 YYNGEE. The CDR3 protein is CASSVRGTSGGEQFF. The CDR3 nucleotides are TGTGCCAGCAGCGTAAGAGGGACTAGCGGCGGTGAGCAGTTCTTC.

This clone was observed a handful of times. The V gene is TRBV6-1, the J gene TRBJ2-3, with D possibly TRBD1 on 5 matching bases. Trimming removed 5 bases at V and 9 bases at J, with 12 bases between. Germline V gives CDR1 MNHNS, CDR2 SASEGT. The CDR3 is made up of 12 amino acids. CDR3 in amino acids: CASSLPPGTQYF. CDR3 DNA: TGTGCCAGCAGTTTACCCCCAGGGACGCAGTATTTT.

The chain carries TRBV6-1 and TRBJ2-7; D perhaps matches TRBD2 (6 bases). From germline, CDR1 is MNHNS and CDR2 SASEGT. Trimming took off 2 bases at V and 2 bases at J, with 13 bases between the two ends. The CDR3 contains 15 residues. The CDR3 sequence: CASSEITSLAYEQYF. CDR3 nucleotide sequence: TGTGCCAGCAGTGAAATAACTAGCTTGGCCTACGAGCAGTACTTC.

The genes are TRBV18 and TRBJ2-7; 7 bases line up with TRBD1. This CDR3 is 15 amino acids long. The germline CDR1 and CDR2 sequences are KGHSH and LQKENI. The V segment lost 6 bases and the J segment 0 bases; nucleotides outside the gene matches: 8. CDR3 protein: CASSFSGQSSYEQYF. The CDR3 nucleotides are TGTGCCAGCTCTTTCTCGGGACAGAGCTCCTACGAGCAGTACTTC.

The rearrangement links TRBV4-3 to TRBJ1-1, with D tentatively TRBD1 (5 bases). Germline V gives CDR1 LGHNA, CDR2 YSLEER. Trimming pared 7 bases from V and 3 bases from J, leaving 21 bases between. The CDR3 is 16 amino acids. The CDR3 is CASTPQAGMVYTEAFF. As DNA, the CDR3 is TGCGCCAGCACCCCCCAAGCAGGGATGGTGTACACTGAAGCTTTCTTT.

The chain uses TRBV7-9 and TRBJ1-1; D unresolved. Deletions cut 5 bases from V and 10 bases from J, with 14 bases between. CDR3 length equals 12 residues. Germline V gives CDR1 SEHNR, CDR2 FQNEAQ (reference sequence). In DNA form, the CDR3 reads TGTGCCAGCAGCGTGATATCGGGAGGAGCTTTCTTT. It encodes CASSVISGGAFF.

This chain joins TRBV4-1 and TRBJ1-2; D call uncertain. Looked up from germline, CDR1 is MGHRA and CDR2 is YSYEKL. CDR3 length: 15 residues. The V and J ends lost 0 bases and 1 base respectively, with 9 bases between them. The CDR3 here is CASSQDRYSNYGYTF. CDR3 DNA sequence: TGCGCCAGCAGCCAAGATCGGTACAGTAACTATGGCTACACCTTC.